This TCR beta chain was found in a study of shared clonotypes between healthy human individuals. Study in general: Three plates each covered CD4 naive and memory; CD8 naive two, CD8 memory one.

Naivety among CD8 cells was defined by CD45RO negativity and positive CCR7 selection, thereby excluding terminally differentiated effector memory CD45RA+ cells. Those who donated, Caucasian adults without exception, all lived in Nashville, Tennessee. The sample holds one count of this clone. CDR3 size: 14 residues. With 5 bases removed from V and 4 bases from J, the gap between germline ends came to 14 bases. The V gene's germline CDR1 is SEHNR and CDR2 FQNEAQ (reference sequence). Measured with immunoSEQ multiplex PCR; TCRdb has only the in-frame clones, and not every one. The sample carries some 1,900,000 clones, 85% to 95% recorded once.

The specimen sequenced was naive CD8+ T cells sorted from blood. The V call is TRBV7-9, the J call TRBJ1-1; no clear D. The receptor's source is a man between 18 and 29 years old in good health. CDR3 amino acids: CASSPPDDPTEAFF. DNA of the CDR3: TGTGCCAGCAGCCCCCCCGACGACCCCACTGAAGCTTTCTTT. Together with reference TRBV7-9 and TRBJ1-1, the CDR3 gives the full variable domain: DTGVSQNPRHKITKRGQNVTFRCDPISEHNRLYWYRQTLGQGPEFLTYFQNEAQLEKSRLLSDRFSAERPKGSFSTLEIQRTEQGDSAMYLCASSPPDDPTEAFFGQGTRLTVV.